These 2 T cell receptor beta chains came from one sample sequenced in a study of control samples from healthy donors and cancer patients. The method was immunoSEQ multiplex PCR; TCRdb's version includes in-frame clones alone and lacks a portion of them. The table has some 65,000 clones, about four fifths seen once. The source material was PBMCs. The origin of the receptors is a woman aged 45-65 years with lung cancer.

This sequence joins TRBV19 and TRBJ2-3; the D gene is possibly TRBD1 (6 bases). Germline V gene data show CDR1 as LNHDA and CDR2 as SQIVND (reference sequence). V gave up 6 bases and J gave up 4 bases, with 17 bases separating them. This CDR3 comprises 15 residues. The CDR3 here is CASRSGHLQSDTQYF. The CDR3 nucleotides read TGTGCCAGTAGGTCGGGACACTTACAGTCAGATACGCAGTATTTT.

This chain uses TRBV5-5 with TRBJ1-6; no definite D call. The germline V gene has CDR1 SGHKS and CDR2 YYEKEE (reference sequence). The CDR3 is 14 amino acids. Trimming removed 0 bases from V and 5 bases from J, with 6 bases in between. CDR3 sequence reads: CASSLVGDNSPLHF. CDR3 DNA: TGTGCCAGCAGCTTGGTCGGGGATAATTCACCCCTCCACTTT.